Listed here is a single T cell receptor (beta chain). Its recognized antigen is unknown. Nothing much larger sits one base from this clone, and base qualities are not available. The cohort comprised fewer than 750 healthy bone marrow donors. At the time of sampling, all cohort members were nominally healthy, though unrecorded immune exposures were likely present. The donor tested CMV seropositive, placing the donor among the approximately 290 seropositive members of the cohort. Each donor provided a peripheral blood sample, and peripheral blood mononuclear cells were used for TCR beta sequencing. The Qiagen DNeasy Blood Extraction Kit was used to extract genomic DNA from the blood cell samples. Library preparation used the immunoSEQ multiplex PCR assay. For the multiplex PCR, a mixture combining 60 forward primers for TCR Vbeta segments and 13 reverse primers for TCR Jbeta segments was used. The CDR3 region of rearranged TCR beta genes was amplified from genomic DNA with a multiplex PCR assay. Amplified TCR beta libraries were sequenced as 87-base-pair reads on the Illumina HiSeq System. The authors processed their data as follows. A later analysis counted 75 million to 100 million unique TCR beta chains across the approximately 700 repertoires, and 9 million to 14 million of these chains were shared by at least two donors. To remove PCR and sequencing errors, raw reads were error-corrected and collapsed into unique sequences using a nearest-neighbor algorithm that merged closely related sequences. Alignment of CDR3 sequences to IMGT reference sequences was used to assign V, D and J gene segments. Each retained sequence needed at least a six-nucleotide match to both a V gene segment and a J gene segment. Rearrangements were called productive when the CDR3 lacked stop codons and stayed in frame with V and J; all others were non-productive. CDR3 was defined according to IMGT convention as the region running from the second conserved V-encoded cysteine to the conserved J-encoded phenylalanine. The earlier analysis of a few hundred of the donors excluded sequences that lacked an unambiguous match to a single V gene segment. In an earlier analysis of about 590 of the donors, a V segment was called functional when productive rearrangements were above 56.7%, and segregating when the standard deviation between donors exceeded 5%. A statistical classification framework was built for diagnosing cytomegalovirus status from the catalog of TCR beta chain sequences. V and J gene assignment, in a later analysis, came from comparing TCR nucleotide sequences with IMGT/GENE-DB human TR gene sequences. Using the TCRdist pipeline, a later analysis assigned CDR3 sequences along with most-parsimonious VDJ recombination scenarios. In a later analysis, each TCR beta chain was defined by its CDR3 amino acid sequence together with its V-gene family, and reads without a unique V-gene family were excluded. To address suspected cross-contamination and a sequencing artifact, a later analysis removed a few hundred highly shared, low-generation-probability nucleotide sequences. For each public chain, a later analysis derived a clonal expansion index from normalized ranks of inferred template counts within each repertoire. In a later analysis, generation probabilities were computed using a VDJ recombination model fitted to out-of-frame rearrangements, and the results were checked against IGoR. A later analysis scored TCR-TCR, TCR-HLA and TCR-CMV co-occurrence with hypergeometric tests, applying a repertoire-size bias correction to TCR pairs. To estimate false discovery rates, a later analysis permuted the HLA or CMV assignments 20 times. A later analysis grouped co-occurring TCRs with DBSCAN, adding TCRdist sequence similarity when clustering within HLA-allele-positive subsets. Co-occurrence clustering excluded repertoires with fewer than 30,000 or more than 120,000 public chains, plus five with anomalous nucleotide sharing. As stored in TCRdb, this immuneACCESS dataset retains in-frame rearrangements with V and J assigned. A fraction of the clones does not appear; measured against another copy, unresolved V genes explain less than half of the discrepancy, and the remainder lacks a known reason. V and J calls plus clone size are reproduced from that table; the DNA served to infer D and trimming. This sample has some 120,000 clones in its table, and over 75% of those were observed once. 3.5% to 4% of the sample is taken by the ten largest.

This record belongs to a study of cytomegalovirus exposure and HLA in healthy donors (dated by TCRdb to about 2017). The study in broad terms: In an earlier analysis of about 560 of the donors, approximately 300 Gb of sequence data and 120 million or so unique TCR beta sequences from 150 million to 200 million T cells were reported. Among the roughly 390 genotyped donors, 75% to 90% belonged to the genetic ancestry cluster associated with self-reported Caucasian donors. Genome-wide SNP genotypes for about three fifths of the roughly 670 donors were used in a later genetic analysis, which treated that subset as a discovery cohort. In an earlier analysis of 500 to 650 of the donors, high-throughput TCR beta sequencing was used to judge whether each TCR beta V gene segment behaved as functional or pseudogenic. Donor age, sex, ethnicity and CMV serostatus were collected together with the repertoire data. A later analysis re-analyzed previously published TCR beta repertoires from 660 or so donors and added high-resolution HLA genotyping to study TCR occurrence patterns. On average, roughly 240,000 unique TCR beta nucleotide sequences were sequenced per donor among some 430 genotyped donors of the cohort, with roughly 18% of those sequences being non-productive. The number of typed donors differed by locus: about 620-640 for A, B, C, DRB1 and DQB1; approximately 520 for DQA1; 600 to 610 for DPA1; and around 470 for DPB1. Roughly 5 DR-DQ haplotypes were handled as single units for association and clustering, since linkage in the cohort was strong. The study combined high-throughput TCR immunosequencing, statistical association of individual TCRs with disease status, and machine learning to predict cytomegalovirus infection status. In addition to the first cohort of 666 subjects, a separate validation cohort of 100 to 150 different subjects was used. The study used immunosequencing to profile the T cell repertoires of some 600 subjects and linked those repertoires to cytomegalovirus serostatus. The study was designed to test whether signatures of past pathogen exposure could be identified by cataloging public T cell receptors. An early release covering approximately 600 HLA-typed donors comprised 250 to 350 gigabases of sequencing data and roughly 85 million unique TCR sequences. HLA typing covered class I and class II loci at four-digit resolution. The later analysis used no new phenotypic data to find candidate immune exposures, relying instead on TCR beta sequences and their occurrence across donors. All discovery cohort repertoires had been generated on a single sequencing platform.

The CDR3 spans 14 residues, from the cysteine through the phenylalanine. Of all the DNA, just the CDR3 is kept, 42 bases in frame from base 1. General conclusions and limits of the study: A further reported finding was that TCR beta sequences accurately predicted the HLA-A and HLA-B alleles for most subjects in the first cohort. In a later genetic analysis, fewer N-insertions in productive TCRs were reported among donors in an Asian-associated ancestry cluster than the roughly 640-donor mean. Presence/absence analyses assumed roughly uniform sequencing depth across donors, an assumption that may not hold. When HLA alleles, especially DR and DQ, strongly co-occurred, attributing TCR associations to individual alleles was difficult. A later analysis found that most CMV-associated TCR beta chains appeared HLA-restricted, with HLA associations seemingly driven largely by CMV exposure. In a later analysis, HLA-associated TCR beta chains showed more clonal expansion and lower generation probabilities than non-associated chains that were equally common. A cluster of highly shared sequence variants was judged likely to be a technical artifact of the sequencing pipeline. Because counts were too low, about 15 rarely observed V segments, including chromosome 9 orphons, were left out of the earlier analysis of 587 of the donors. An earlier analysis of roughly 570 of the donors showed that most TCR beta V segments appeared in productive rearrangements either about 90% or about 30% of the time, which broadly matched IMGT annotations. In a later analysis, about 17,000 TCR beta sequences were associated with specific HLA alleles at a false discovery rate of 0.05. The cohort was sequenced for TCR beta chains only, and without alpha or paired-chain data the features that could be detected were limited. Several of the top co-occurrence clusters appeared to be linked to parvovirus B19, influenza, CMV and Epstein-Barr virus, according to a later analysis. CMV serostatus was the only immune exposure information available for the cohort. The authors suggested that the approach could potentially be generalized to other disease states and immunological phenotypes. Correlated functional status among segregating V segments might be attributable to linkage disequilibrium, but an unknown experimental factor could not be ruled out. The 87-base-pair reads could not distinguish some IMGT-functional V segments, including TRBV6-2 and TRBV6-3, so those segments were excluded. In a later analysis, the rate of TCR association differed among HLA loci, with DRB1 alleles having the most associated TCRs and HLA-C alleles having the fewest. Because HLA typing was unavailable for some donors at each locus, only the typed subset was used in association tests. Cytomegalovirus status was reported to be diagnosed by the classifier with high specificity and sensitivity in both the original and validation cohorts. Across donors, most TCR sequences were observed very rarely, whereas some public TCRs were present in many individuals. A later genetic analysis associated a missense DCLRE1C variant with V-gene and J-gene trimming of TCR beta chains, and an independent cohort replicated the association. A total of 164 TCR beta chains were listed by the study as associated with cytomegalovirus. In vitro tests confirmed that three of the cytomegalovirus-associated TCR beta chains recognize cytomegalovirus antigens.

The chain is made from TRBV21-1 and TRBJ2-7; the table names TRBD1, a call not compared with the DNA. TRBV21-1 corresponds to a pseudogene. Specimen: PBMCs. The TCR originated in a man younger than 30 in good health and CMV-seropositive. The CDR3 is CASSTPPDTYEQYF. The DNA sequence is TGTGCCAGCAGCACGCCCCCAGATACCTACGAGCAGTACTTC.